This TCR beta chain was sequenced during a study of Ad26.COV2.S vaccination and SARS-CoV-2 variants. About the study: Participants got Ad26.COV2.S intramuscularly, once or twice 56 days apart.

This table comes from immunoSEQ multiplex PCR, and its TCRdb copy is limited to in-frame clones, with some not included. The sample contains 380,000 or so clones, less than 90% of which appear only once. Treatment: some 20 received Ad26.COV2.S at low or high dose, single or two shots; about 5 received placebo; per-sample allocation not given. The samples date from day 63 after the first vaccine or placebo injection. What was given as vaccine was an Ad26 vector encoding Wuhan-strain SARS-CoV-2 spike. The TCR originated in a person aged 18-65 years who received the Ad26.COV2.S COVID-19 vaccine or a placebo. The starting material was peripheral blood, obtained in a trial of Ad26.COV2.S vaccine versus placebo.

The DNA of the CDR3 is TGTGCCAGCAGTTCCGACACTGAAGCTTTCTTT. Translation: CASSSDTEAFF. V gene TRBV28 combines with J gene TRBJ1-1; D is undetermined. The CDR3 loop spans 11 amino acids. Trimming took off 4 bases at V and 3 bases at J, with 3 bases between the two ends. Germline assignment: CDR1 MDHEN and CDR2 SYDVKM.